Following are 2 T cell receptor beta chains from one sample sequenced in a study of tumor-infiltrating lymphocytes in primary liver carcinoma. Production of TCR beta cDNA used around 500 ng total RNA together with a constant-region primer. Three nested multiplex PCR rounds of slightly modified ARM-PCR generated TCR beta libraries. Investigators reported that the first two PCR rounds, at roughly 10 cycles each, used TRBV1-TRBV30 forward primers with a C-beta reverse primer. One entry per CDR3 protein results from TCRdb running MiXCR on the multiplex PCR reads. The table has some 120,000 distinct CDR3 sequences, 64% seen once. Total RNA and DNA came together from 20-30 mg of bulk tissue without cell sorting. The sample comprised liver tumor tissue from sampling region 3. Subset meaning: tumor region T3, left-lateral pole. The receptors come from a woman aged 60-75 years with primary liver carcinoma and hepatitis B virus infection.

Concerning this clonotype: A much larger clone differs by one base, so this may be a read error. This chain uses TRBV2 with TRBJ1-5, with D maybe TRBD1 (6 bases). The CDR3 runs 14 residues. Germline CDR1 is SNHLY and CDR2 is FYNNEI. V dropped 7 bases and J dropped 1 base, with 11 bases sitting between them. The CDR3: CASNGGSSNQPQHF. CDR3 sequence (DNA): TGTGCCAGCAATGGGGGCTCGAGCAATCAGCCCCAGCATTTT.

This clonotype was seen repeatedly, ten times or more. The rearrangement uses TRBV12-3 or TRBV12-4 and TRBJ2-1; TRBD2 might be the D (6 bases). V lost 3 bases, J lost 6 bases, and 15 bases lay in between. This CDR3 region has 15 residues. CDR3: CASSLALATVNEQFF. DNA of the CDR3: TGTGCCAGCAGTTTGGCCCTAGCGACAGTCAATGAGCAGTTCTTC.